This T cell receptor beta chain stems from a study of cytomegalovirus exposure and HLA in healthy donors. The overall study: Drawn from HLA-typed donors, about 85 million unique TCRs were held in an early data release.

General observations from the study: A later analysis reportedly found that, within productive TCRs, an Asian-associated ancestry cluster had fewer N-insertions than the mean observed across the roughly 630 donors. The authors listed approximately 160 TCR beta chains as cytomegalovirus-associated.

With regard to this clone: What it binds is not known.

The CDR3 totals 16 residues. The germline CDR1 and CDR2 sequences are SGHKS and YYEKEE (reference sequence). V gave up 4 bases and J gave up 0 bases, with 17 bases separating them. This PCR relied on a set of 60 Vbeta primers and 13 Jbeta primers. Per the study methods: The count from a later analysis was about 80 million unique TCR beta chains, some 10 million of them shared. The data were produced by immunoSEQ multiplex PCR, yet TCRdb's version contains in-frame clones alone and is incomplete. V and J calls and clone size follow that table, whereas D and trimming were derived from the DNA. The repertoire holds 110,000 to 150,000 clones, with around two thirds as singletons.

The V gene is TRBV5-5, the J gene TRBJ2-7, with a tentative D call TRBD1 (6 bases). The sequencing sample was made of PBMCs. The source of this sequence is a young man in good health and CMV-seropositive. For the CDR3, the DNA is TGTGCCAGCAGCGGAGGACAGTCAACCCGCTCCTACGAGCAGTACTTC. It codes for CASSGGQSTRSYEQYF.